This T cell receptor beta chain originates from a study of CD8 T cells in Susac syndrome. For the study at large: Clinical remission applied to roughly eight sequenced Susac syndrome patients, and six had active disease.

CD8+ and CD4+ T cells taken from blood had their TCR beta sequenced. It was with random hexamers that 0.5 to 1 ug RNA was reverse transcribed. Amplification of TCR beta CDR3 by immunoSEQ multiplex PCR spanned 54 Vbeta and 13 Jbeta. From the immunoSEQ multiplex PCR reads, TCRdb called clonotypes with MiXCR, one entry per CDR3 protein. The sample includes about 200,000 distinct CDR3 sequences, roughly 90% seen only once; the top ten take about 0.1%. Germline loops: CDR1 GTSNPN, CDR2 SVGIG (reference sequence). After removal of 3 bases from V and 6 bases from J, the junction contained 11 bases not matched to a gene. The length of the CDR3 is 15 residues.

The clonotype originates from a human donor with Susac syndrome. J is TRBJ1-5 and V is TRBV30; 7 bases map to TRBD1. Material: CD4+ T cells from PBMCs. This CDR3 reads CAWSPGTGEGQPQHF. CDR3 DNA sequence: TGTGCCTGGAGCCCCGGAACAGGGGAAGGTCAGCCCCAGCATTTT.